The sequence of this TCR beta chain was determined in a study of blood T cell repertoires in COVID-19. Study at large: Some COVID-19 samples were acute and others convalescent; all came from the United States, Italy and Spain. PBMCs, B-cell-depleted T cells, or T cells were the source of the cDNA or gDNA that made up the material.

It was during active infection that Seattle patients were enrolled and then longitudinally followed. Original methodology: How many nucleated cells were present was estimated from reference gene primer amplification. Sequencing used immunoSEQ multiplex PCR; TCRdb keeps in-frame clones, though not all of them. The V and J calls and clone size come from that table; D and trimming were worked out from the DNA. The sample has roughly 440,000 clones, about 91% seen once. This clonotype was obtained from a woman between 50 and 59 years old with COVID-19, enrolled during active disease. The sequenced material came from peripheral blood.

CDR3 in DNA: TGTGCCAGCTCACGTTATACGGAGGGACTCACGTACTTC. It encodes CASSRYTEGLTYF. This chain uses TRBV18 with TRBJ2-7; perhaps TRBD2 as D (6 bases). CDR1 is KGHSH and CDR2 is LQKENI in the germline V gene. Trimming cost V 4 bases and J 12 bases, with 19 bases left between them. The CDR3 length is 13 residues.